Below, 6 T cell receptor beta chains from the same sample are listed, as sequenced in a study of neoadjuvant anti-PD-1 for oral cavity cancer. Using immunoSEQ multiplex PCR, the repertoire was profiled, and TCRdb retains in-frame clones only, with some absent. The sample lists about 15,000 clones; just over 65% were seen once. This specimen consisted of PBMCs, obtained before nivolumab (anti-PD-1) treatment. These receptors all come from a person aged 35-79 years with oral cavity squamous cell carcinoma.

This rearrangement joins TRBV28 to TRBJ1-5; no clear D gene. The CDR3 is 15 residues long. Trimming removed 4 bases from V and 4 bases from J, with 14 bases in between. Germline CDR1 and CDR2: MDHEN and SYDVKM. The CDR3 sequence is CASSSLRSENQPQHF. CDR3 sequence (DNA): TGTGCCAGCAGTTCCCTTCGCAGCGAGAATCAGCCCCAGCATTTT. Combining the CDR3 with reference TRBV28 and TRBJ1-5 gives the whole variable domain DVKVTQSSRYLVKRTGEKVFLECVQDMDHENMFWYRQDPGLGLRLIYFSYDVKMKEKGDIPEGYSVSREKKERFSLILESASTNQTSMYLCASSSLRSENQPQHFGDGTRLSIL.

This clone was counted once. The gene calls are TRBV11-2 and TRBJ1-4; tentatively, D is TRBD1 (5 bases). The length of the CDR3 is 15 residues. Germline V gene data show CDR1 as SGHAT and CDR2 as FQNNGV. The germline V and J ends were trimmed by 0 bases and 7 bases, with 12 bases remaining between them. CDR3 sequence: CASSLDGGGGEKLFF. Here the CDR3 DNA reads TGTGCCAGCAGCTTAGATGGGGGGGGAGGTGAAAAACTGTTTTTT.

The chain uses TRBV5-4 and TRBJ1-1; 8 bases are shared with TRBD1. Germline V lookup: CDR1 SGHNT, CDR2 YYREEE (reference sequence). The junction had 3 bases not matched to a gene; V was cut back by 2 bases and J by 0 bases. The CDR3 has 15 amino acids. The CDR3 loop is CASSLPGGMNTEAFF. Here the CDR3 DNA reads TGTGCCAGCAGCTTACCAGGGGGCATGAACACTGAAGCTTTCTTT.

The V gene is TRBV7-8, the J gene TRBJ2-5; D is perhaps TRBD2 (5 bases). The CDR3 loop spans 16 amino acids. Germline CDR1 reads SGHVS; CDR2 reads FQNEAQ. V lost 8 bases, J lost 5 bases, and 24 bases lay in between. CDR3 residues: CASLRARTPADETQYF. CDR3 in DNA: TGTGCCAGCTTGAGGGCACGGACCCCCGCGGACGAGACCCAGTACTTC.

The V call is TRBV6-1, the J call TRBJ2-1; possible D gene TRBD2, 5 bases. The V and J ends lost 2 bases and 8 bases respectively, with 16 bases between them. This CDR3 has 15 amino acids. The germline V gene has CDR1 MNHNS and CDR2 SASEGT. The CDR3 reads CASSENEGVVYEQFF. The DNA for the CDR3 is TGTGCCAGCAGTGAAAATGAGGGTGTGGTCTATGAGCAGTTCTTC.

This chain links TRBV15 with TRBJ1-6; 9 nucleotides agree with TRBD1. CDR1 and CDR2 (germline): LNHNV, YYDKDF (reference sequence). Trimming removed 6 bases from V and 7 bases from J; junction bases left unmatched: 7. The CDR3 runs 15 residues. The CDR3 DNA reads as TGTGCCACCAGACCACAGGGGGCTCAGAATTCACCCCTCCACTTT. Protein: CATRPQGAQNSPLHF.